The clone carrying this TCR beta chain was detected only a few times. This entry comes from a study of cytomegalovirus exposure and HLA in healthy donors. The PCR used 60 Vbeta and 13 Jbeta primers. The assay was immunoSEQ multiplex PCR, and TCRdb's table has in-frame clones only and misses some. The sample contains about 50,000 clones, about three quarters of which appear only once. The trim removed 4 bases at V and 1 base at J, leaving 2 bases unmatched. Per the germline V gene, CDR1 is MRHNA and CDR2 is SNTAGT. The CDR3 covers 15 residues. The sequence derives from a man aged 25-40 years in good health and CMV-seropositive. Sequencing was carried out using PBMCs. V is TRBV6-4 and J is TRBJ2-3; 10 bases line up with TRBD2. CDR3 region: CASSATSGGTDTQYF. CDR3 nucleotide sequence: TGTGCCAGCAGTGCCACTAGCGGGGGCACAGATACGCAGTATTTT.